Below are 3 T cell receptor beta chains sequenced from a single sample in a study of beta chain features in type 1 diabetes. The isolated RNA, all of it, was reverse transcribed, so expressed TCRB transcripts were what got sequenced. Data came from immunoSEQ multiplex PCR; TCRdb stores just in-frame clones and leaves some out. The table includes a few hundred thousand clones, around 26% detected once. Sequencing was performed on central memory CD4+ T cells from blood. The receptor set was obtained from a man aged 25-40 years in good health.

This clone was detected a few times. The CDR3 loop reads CSVGLAGGQSPKYNEQFF. CDR3 sequence (DNA): TGCAGCGTGGGACTAGCGGGAGGGCAATCACCTAAATACAATGAGCAGTTCTTC. The chain employs TRBV29-1 and TRBJ2-1; 16 positions agree with TRBD2. The germline V gene has CDR1 SQVTM and CDR2 ANQGSEA. The CDR3 is 18 amino acids. V was pared by 6 bases and J by 4 bases, with 12 bases of the junction left unmatched.

The chain is built from TRBV11-2 and TRBJ2-5; TRBD2 agrees at 11 bases. CDR1 and CDR2 from the germline V gene are SGHAT and FQNNGV. Trimming removed 3 bases from V and 4 bases from J; junction bases left unmatched: 7. The CDR3 consists of 16 residues. Written as DNA, the CDR3 is TGTGCCAGCAGCTTGGGTCTAGCGGGAGGTGGAGAGACCCAGTACTTC. It yields the protein CASSLGLAGGGETQYF.

This chain joins TRBV25-1 and TRBJ1-1, with a weak D call TRBD1 (6 bases). CDR1 MGHDK and CDR2 SYGVNS come from the germline V gene. The V and J ends lost 8 bases and 3 bases respectively, with 13 bases between them. The CDR3 totals 13 residues. CDR3 loop: CASGKGVDTEAFF. The CDR3 bases are TGTGCCAGCGGTAAGGGGGTAGACACTGAAGCTTTCTTT.